The rows below give T cell receptor beta chains drawn from one sample of a study of T cell repertoires in cytomegalovirus infection. TCRdb re-analysed the reads in MiXCR, keeping a single row per CDR3 protein. Among 490,000 or so distinct CDR3 sequences, around 10% were seen once, and the ten largest hold 10%. What was sequenced was PBMCs. These receptors were collected from a human donor in good health (CMV status not recorded). Some clones in this sample may be carry-over from other donors' samples. The CDR3 runs from the conserved cysteine through the conserved F or W. Not all rows give a size; the values are once, few, many and, for expanded clones, a class.

CDR3 protein: CASSIKSGRRSFRETQYF
clone size: many
V gene: TRBV19
J gene: TRBJ2-5

CDR3 protein: CASSKGFGYTF
clone size: few
V gene: TRBV12-3/TRBV12-4
J gene: TRBJ1-2

CDR3 protein: CSARPQGTYGYTF
clone size: NA
V gene: TRBV20-1
J gene: TRBJ1-2

CDR3 protein: CASSDAGFNSPLHF
clone size: many
V gene: TRBV5-1
J gene: TRBJ1-6

CDR3 protein: CASSFRLTVNQPQHF
clone size: few
V gene: TRBV28
J gene: TRBJ1-5

CDR3 protein: CASRRDSSNEQFF
clone size: many
V gene: TRBV6-6
J gene: TRBJ2-1

CDR3 protein: CASSPGLDKQYF
clone size: NA
V gene: TRBV28
J gene: TRBJ2-4

CDR3 protein: CASSHRQGRNTEAFF
clone size: many
V gene: TRBV4-1
J gene: TRBJ1-1

CDR3 protein: CASSVKGQGRKPQHF
clone size: NA
V gene: TRBV5-6
J gene: TRBJ1-5

CDR3 protein: CASSSTGFEGDTQYF
clone size: many
V gene: TRBV7-9
J gene: TRBJ2-3

CDR3 protein: CASSSRAGIGGYTF
clone size: few
V gene: TRBV27
J gene: TRBJ1-2

CDR3 protein: CASRGFGTDTQYF
clone size: many
V gene: TRBV6-2/TRBV6-3
J gene: TRBJ2-3

CDR3 protein: CASSSSTDTHNYGYTF
clone size: many
V gene: TRBV6-1
J gene: TRBJ1-2

CDR3 protein: CASSLGREVRQEGYEQYF
clone size: many
V gene: TRBV7-8
J gene: TRBJ2-7

CDR3 protein: CASSLEGAGLDEQFF
clone size: many
V gene: TRBV7-9
J gene: TRBJ2-1

CDR3 protein: CASQGTGKTGELFF
clone size: few
V gene: TRBV7-3
J gene: TRBJ2-2

CDR3 protein: CASSKTTGTTNTGELFF
clone size: few
V gene: TRBV18
J gene: TRBJ2-2

CDR3 protein: CASSARASGATGELFF
clone size: many
V gene: TRBV7-8
J gene: TRBJ2-2

CDR3 protein: CSARVEGTYEQYF
clone size: many
V gene: TRBV20-1
J gene: TRBJ2-7

CDR3 protein: CASSRIGTAPGDEQYF
clone size: NA
V gene: TRBV7-9
J gene: TRBJ2-7

CDR3 protein: CAIKASGRYEQYF
clone size: few
V gene: TRBV10-3
J gene: TRBJ2-7

CDR3 protein: CATSRDTNIQYF
clone size: few
V gene: TRBV15
J gene: TRBJ2-4

CDR3 protein: CASEGRAAAQNTEAFF
clone size: many
V gene: TRBV6-1
J gene: TRBJ1-1

CDR3 protein: CASSFPMSSGGPKQFF
clone size: NA
V gene: TRBV7-6
J gene: TRBJ2-1

CDR3 protein: CASSLVGTASGEQYF
clone size: many
V gene: TRBV7-2
J gene: TRBJ2-7

CDR3 protein: CASSLGQRAFF
clone size: few
V gene: TRBV7-9
J gene: TRBJ1-1

CDR3 protein: CASSNVQEGYGYTF
clone size: many
V gene: TRBV6-5
J gene: TRBJ1-2

CDR3 protein: CASSFSGRAGTGELFF
clone size: many
V gene: TRBV7-2
J gene: TRBJ2-2